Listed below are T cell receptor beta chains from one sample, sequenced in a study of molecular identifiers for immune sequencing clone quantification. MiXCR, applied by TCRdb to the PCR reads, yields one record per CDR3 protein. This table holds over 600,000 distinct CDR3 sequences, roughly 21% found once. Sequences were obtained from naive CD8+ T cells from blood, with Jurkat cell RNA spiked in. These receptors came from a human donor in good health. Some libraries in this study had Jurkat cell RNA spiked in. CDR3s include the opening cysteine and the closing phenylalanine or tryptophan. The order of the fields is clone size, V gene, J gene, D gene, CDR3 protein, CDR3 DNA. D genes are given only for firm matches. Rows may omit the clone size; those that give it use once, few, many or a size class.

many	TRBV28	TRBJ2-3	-	CATVADTDTQYF	TGTGCCACCGTAGCAGATACAGATACGCAGTATTTT
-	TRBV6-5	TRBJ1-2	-	CASSYSLDPYGYTF	TGTGCCAGCAGTTACTCACTGGACCCCTATGGCTACACCTTC
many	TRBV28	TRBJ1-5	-	CASSSPDTSNQPQHF	TGTGCCAGCAGTTCCCCCGACACTAGCAATCAGCCCCAGCATTTT
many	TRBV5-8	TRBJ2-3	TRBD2	CASSFWTSGGSSHTDTQYF	TGTGCCAGCAGCTTTTGGACTAGCGGGGGGAGTTCACACACAGATACGCAGTATTTT
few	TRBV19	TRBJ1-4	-	CASSPNPEKLFF	TGTGCCAGTAGCCCTAACCCGGAAAAACTGTTTTTT
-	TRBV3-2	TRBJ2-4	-	CASSHRFACRGTKNIQYF	TGTGCCAGCAGCCATAGGTTCGCCTGCCGGGGGACCAAAAACATTCAGTACTTC
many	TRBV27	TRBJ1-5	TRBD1	CASSPLDRGRSNQPQHF	TGTGCCAGCAGTCCCCTCGACAGGGGGCGGAGCAATCAGCCCCAGCATTTT
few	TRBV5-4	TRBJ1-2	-	CASTLALGSYGYTF	TGTGCCAGCACCCTAGCGCTGGGGAGCTATGGCTACACCTTC
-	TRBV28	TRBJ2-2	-	CASSFGVGELFF	TGTGCCAGCAGTTTTGGGGTCGGGGAGCTGTTTTTT
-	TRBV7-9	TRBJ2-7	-	CASSFPAGTPYRSYEQYF	TGTGCCAGCAGCTTCCCAGCCGGGACACCTTATCGCTCCTACGAGCAGTACTTC
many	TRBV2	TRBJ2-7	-	CASSEAVEQYF	TGTGCCAGCAGTGAAGCCGTCGAGCAGTACTTC
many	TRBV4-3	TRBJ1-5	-	CASSHTFEGPQHF	TGCGCCAGCAGCCACACATTCGAGGGGCCCCAGCATTTT
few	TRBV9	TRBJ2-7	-	CASSDRNYEQYF	TGTGCCAGCAGCGACCGGAACTACGAGCAGTACTTC
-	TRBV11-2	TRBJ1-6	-	CASSFWDSPLHF	TGTGCCAGCAGCTTTTGGGATTCACCCCTCCACTTT
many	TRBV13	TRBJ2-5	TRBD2	CASSFTSGRRETQYF	TGTGCCAGCAGCTTCACTAGCGGGAGAAGGGAGACCCAGTACTTC
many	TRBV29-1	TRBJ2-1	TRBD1	CSVNTKGTGEQFF	TGCAGCGTTAACACAAAAGGGACAGGGGAGCAGTTCTTC
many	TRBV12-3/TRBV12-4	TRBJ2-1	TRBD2	CASSWSGRTKSSYNEQFF	TGTGCCAGCAGCTGGAGCGGGAGGACAAAAAGCTCCTACAATGAGCAGTTCTTC
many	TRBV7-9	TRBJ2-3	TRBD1	CASSLDFDRTGSTDTQYF	TGTGCCAGCAGCTTAGACTTCGACAGGACAGGAAGCACAGATACGCAGTATTTT
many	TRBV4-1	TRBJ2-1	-	CASSQDRPSYNEQFF	TGCGCCAGCAGCCAAGATAGGCCCTCCTACAATGAGCAGTTCTTC
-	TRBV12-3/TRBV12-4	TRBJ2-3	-	CASGTQGHSYTDTQYF	TGTGCCAGCGGGACGCAGGGCCATTCTTACACAGATACGCAGTATTTT
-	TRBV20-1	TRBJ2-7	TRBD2	CSVYPKTSGGYYEQYF	TGCAGTGTTTATCCCAAGACTAGCGGGGGGTACTACGAGCAGTACTTC
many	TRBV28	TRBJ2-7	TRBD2	CASSPLAGPGEQYF	TGTGCCAGCAGTCCCCTAGCGGGACCCGGCGAGCAGTACTTC
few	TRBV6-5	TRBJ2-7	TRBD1	CASSNADRGYEQYF	TGTGCCAGCAGCAACGCGGACAGGGGTTACGAGCAGTACTTC
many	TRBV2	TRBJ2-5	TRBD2	CASSEGRASGGAWEETQYF	TGTGCCAGCAGTGAAGGCCGGGCTAGCGGGGGGGCCTGGGAAGAGACCCAGTACTTC
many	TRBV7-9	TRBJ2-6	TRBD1	CASSLWTGGLMGSGANVLTF	TGTGCCAGCAGCTTATGGACAGGGGGCCTTATGGGATCTGGGGCCAACGTCCTGACTTTC
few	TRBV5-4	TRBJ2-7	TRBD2	CASRQLAGGEQYF	TGTGCCAGCAGACAGTTAGCGGGAGGCGAGCAGTACTTC
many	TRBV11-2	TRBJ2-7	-	CASSLDVAYEQYF	TGTGCCAGCAGCTTAGATGTTGCCTACGAGCAGTACTTC
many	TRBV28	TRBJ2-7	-	CASSFLPDRLYEQYF	TGTGCCAGCAGTTTCCTGCCCGACAGGCTATACGAGCAGTACTTC
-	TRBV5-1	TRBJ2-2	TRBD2	CASSLTGLAGGQHELFF	TGCGCCAGCAGCTTGACCGGACTAGCGGGGGGCCAACACGAGCTGTTTTTT
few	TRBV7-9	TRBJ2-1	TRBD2	CATHVAGEYNEQFF	TGTGCCACCCACGTAGCGGGAGAATACAATGAGCAGTTCTTC
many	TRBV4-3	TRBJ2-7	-	CASSQDPQGRAEQYF	TGCGCCAGCAGCCAAGATCCCCAGGGGAGGGCAGAGCAGTACTTC
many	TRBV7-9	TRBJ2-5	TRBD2	CASSLAERGQETQYF	TGTGCCAGCAGCTTAGCGGAGCGGGGCCAAGAGACCCAGTACTTC
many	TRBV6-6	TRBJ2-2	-	CASSTEAPNTGELFF	TGTGCCAGCAGCACGGAGGCCCCGAACACCGGGGAGCTGTTTTTT
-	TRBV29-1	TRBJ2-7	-	CSVEGRRAYGQCF	TGCAGCGTTGAAGGCCGTAGGGCATACGGGCAGTGCTTC
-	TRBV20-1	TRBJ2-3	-	CSLADTQYF	TGCAGCCTAGCAGATACGCAGTATTTT
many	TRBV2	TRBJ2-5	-	CASTSDKETQYF	TGTGCCAGCACCTCCGATAAGGAGACCCAGTACTTC
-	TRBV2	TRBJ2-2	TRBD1	CASSEGQGAAGEPFF	TGTGCCAGCAGTGAGGGACAGGGGGCCGCCGGGGAGCCGTTTTTT
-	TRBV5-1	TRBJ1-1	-	CASSAEGTGGTEAFF	TGCGCCAGCAGCGCCGAGGGAACGGGGGGGACTGAAGCTTTCTTT
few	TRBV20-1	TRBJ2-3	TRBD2	CSARGMTSGAGTDTQYF	TGCAGTGCTAGAGGGATGACTAGCGGGGCCGGCACAGATACGCAGTATTTT
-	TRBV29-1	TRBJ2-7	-	CGVAAEISYEQYF	TGCGGCGTTGCTGCGGAAATTTCCTACGAGCAGTACTTC
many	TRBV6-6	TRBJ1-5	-	CASSYSRESNQPQHF	TGTGCCAGCAGTTACTCGCGAGAAAGCAATCAGCCCCAGCATTTT
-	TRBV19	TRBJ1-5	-	CANSGTGYSNQPQHF	TGTGCCAATAGCGGCACAGGGTATAGCAATCAGCCCCAGCATTTT
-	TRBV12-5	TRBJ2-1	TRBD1	CASGSGTGEDNEQFF	TGTGCTAGTGGTTCCGGGACAGGGGAGGACAATGAGCAGTTCTTC
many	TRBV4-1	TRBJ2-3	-	CASSQDPSIAGSQYF	TGCGCCAGCAGCCAAGATCCCAGCATCGCAGGGTCGCAGTATTTT
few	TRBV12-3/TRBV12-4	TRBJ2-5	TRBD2	CASSLRLAGVETQYF	TGTGCCAGCAGTTTACGGCTAGCGGGGGTAGAGACCCAGTACTTC
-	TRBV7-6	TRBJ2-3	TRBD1	CASSLPTGVGAGTQYF	TGTGCCAGCAGCTTACCCACAGGGGTAGGCGCAGGTACGCAGTATTTT
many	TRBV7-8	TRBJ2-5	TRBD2	CASSPGLAGGGWNQETQYF	TGTGCCAGCAGCCCCGGACTAGCGGGGGGAGGTTGGAACCAAGAGACCCAGTACTTC
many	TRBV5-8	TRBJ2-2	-	CASRGALAGELFF	TGTGCCAGCCGGGGGGCGTTGGCCGGGGAGCTGTTTTTT
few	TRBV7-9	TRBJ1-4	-	CASSLAHRREKLFF	TGTGCCAGCAGCTTAGCCCACAGGCGTGAAAAACTGTTTTTT
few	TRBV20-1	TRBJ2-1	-	CSARQLNYNEQFF	TGCAGTGCTCGACAGCTAAATTACAATGAGCAGTTCTTC
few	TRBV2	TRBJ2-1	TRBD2	CASSEGVRAGGPQYNEQFF	TGTGCCAGCAGTGAAGGAGTTAGGGCGGGAGGGCCCCAATACAATGAGCAGTTCTTC
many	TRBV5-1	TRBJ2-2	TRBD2	CASSLAGGLDTGELFF	TGCGCCAGCAGCCTGGCGGGGGGGCTGGACACCGGGGAGCTGTTTTTT
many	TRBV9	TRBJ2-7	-	CASSVGGSGRYEQYF	TGTGCCAGCAGCGTAGGGGGTAGCGGTCGCTACGAGCAGTACTTC
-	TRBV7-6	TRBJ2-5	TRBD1	CASRNDRAPQETQYF	TGTGCCAGCAGAAATGACAGGGCCCCGCAAGAGACCCAGTACTTC
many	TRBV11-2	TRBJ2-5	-	CASSPQTRRQETQYF	TGTGCCAGCAGCCCGCAGACTAGGCGCCAAGAGACCCAGTACTTC
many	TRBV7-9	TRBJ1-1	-	CASSLAQGTEAFF	TGTGCCAGCAGTTTGGCGCAGGGGACTGAAGCTTTCTTT
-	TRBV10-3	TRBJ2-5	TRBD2	CAISPGLAGWETQYF	TGTGCCATCAGCCCCGGACTAGCGGGATGGGAGACCCAGTACTTC
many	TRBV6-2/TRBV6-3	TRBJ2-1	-	CASSSPWRTDNEQFF	TGTGCCAGCAGTTCTCCCTGGCGGACTGACAATGAGCAGTTCTTC